A single sample gave rise to the 5 T cell receptor beta chains below, sequenced in a study of regulatory T cells in long-lasting Graves disease. The time point is: persistent/refractory GD, antithyroid drugs over 5 years with positive TRAb. Construction of the TCR library relied on RNA isolated from PBMCs. According to the study, TCR beta libraries were built with iRepertoire HTBI primers and CDR3-region Arm-PCR. TCRdb used MiXCR to reprocess the multiplex PCR reads, holding one entry per CDR3 protein. The table lists about 290,000 distinct CDR3 sequences, 20% to 25% of them singletons. The sequences come from peripheral blood mononuclear cells (PBMCs), collected when the disease was refractory, from a patient treated with antithyroid drugs. The receptors stem from a female donor with Graves disease.

This sequence joins TRBV5-1 and TRBJ2-7; TRBD1 aligns across 9 bases. J lost 1 base, V lost 4 bases, and 9 bases had no gene match. CDR1 and CDR2 from the germline V gene are SGHRS and YFSETQ. The CDR3 runs to 16 residues. DNA of the CDR3: TGCGCCAGCAGCGTGGCCGGGACAGGGCCTTCCTACGAGCAGTACTTC. Translated, it gives CASSVAGTGPSYEQYF.

This clonotype showed up just once. The chain joins TRBV4-3 to TRBJ2-1; TRBD2 is a possible D gene (6 bases). The V gene lost 0 bases and the J gene lost 6 bases, with 12 bases spanning the gap. The CDR3 has 15 residues. CDR1 is LGHNA and CDR2 is YSLEER in the germline V gene. This CDR3 is CASSQEEGLINEQFF. CDR3 DNA: TGCGCCAGCAGCCAAGAGGAGGGCCTCATCAATGAGCAGTTCTTC.

This clonotype was found many times. This chain links TRBV7-9 with TRBJ2-7; 11 positions agree with TRBD2. V was clipped by 4 bases and J by 3 bases; unmatched bases: 8. The CDR3 runs 16 residues. Germline V CDR1 and CDR2: SEHNR, FQNEAQ (reference sequence). CDR3 in amino acids: CASSSLGLAEGYEQYF. CDR3 bases: TGTGCCAGCAGCTCACTGGGACTAGCGGAGGGCTACGAGCAGTACTTC.

This clonotype has just a few counts. V gene TRBV28 combines with J gene TRBJ2-5; 9 positions match TRBD2. Germline V CDR1 and CDR2: MDHEN, SYDVKM. Losses at the gene ends were 3 bases for V and 6 bases for J; bases not matched to a gene: 14. The CDR3 has 17 amino acids. Here the CDR3 reads CASSFGPGAGGYKTQYF. CDR3 DNA: TGTGCCAGCAGTTTCGGACCTGGAGCGGGAGGATATAAGACCCAGTACTTC.

This clonotype was picked up a small number of times. V and J are TRBV6-2 or TRBV6-3 and TRBJ2-2; 8 bases map to TRBD1. J lost 3 bases, V lost 5 bases, and 11 bases had no gene match. The length of the CDR3 is 17 residues. CDR1 is MNHEY, CDR2 SVGEGT, per germline. The CDR3 DNA sequence: TGTGCCAGCAGTACACTTCAGGGGGCGAGGTACACCGGGGAGCTGTTTTTT. It is translated as CASSTLQGARYTGELFF.